These 28 T cell receptor beta chains originate from one sample sequenced in a study of T cell responses to AZD1222 COVID-19 vaccine. The repertoire was sequenced with immunoSEQ multiplex PCR; TCRdb's copy has only in-frame clones and lacks some. This sample has around 140,000 clones, with about 92% found just once. This specimen was peripheral blood, taken 28 days after the second AZD1222 dose. The receptors stem from an adult who received the AZD1222 COVID-19 vaccine.

This chain joins TRBV7-3 and TRBJ2-3, with 7 bases matching TRBD1. CDR1 is SGHTA and CDR2 is FQGTGA in the germline V gene. CDR3 length equals 13 residues. J gave up 4 bases and V 5 bases, and 3 bases lay outside the gene matches. The DNA for the CDR3 is TGTGCCAGCAGCAGACAGGGTTCAGATACGCAGTATTTT. It yields the protein CASSRQGSDTQYF.

V usage is TRBV4-1 and J usage is TRBJ2-1, with D uncertain. Deletions cut 4 bases from V and 8 bases from J, with 15 bases between. Germline lookup yields CDR1 MGHRA and CDR2 YSYEKL. This CDR3 is 14 amino acids long. The CDR3 spells CASSRGMVGDEQFF. The DNA for the CDR3 is TGCGCCAGCAGCCGGGGTATGGTGGGCGATGAGCAGTTCTTC.

This clone has just one count. The chain couples TRBV19 to TRBJ1-1; no definite D call. The CDR3 extends over 14 amino acids. The V end was cut by 1 base, the J end by 5 bases, with 11 bases between. From germline, CDR1 is LNHDA and CDR2 SQIVND (reference sequence). CDR3 sequence (DNA): TGTGCCAGTAGTATAGGGGTGGCGGGGACTGAAGCTTTCTTT. Its protein is CASSIGVAGTEAFF.

This sequence joins TRBV27 and TRBJ2-1; TRBD2 aligns across 13 bases. The trim removed 4 bases at V and 3 bases at J, leaving 6 bases unmatched. CDR1 MNHEY and CDR2 SMNVEV come from the germline V gene (reference sequence). The CDR3 totals 17 residues. The CDR3 DNA reads TGTGCCAGCAGTTCTTCAGGACTAGCGGGAGTCTACAATGAGCAGTTCTTC. Encoded protein: CASSSSGLAGVYNEQFF.

The DNA for the CDR3 is TGTGCCAGCAGCCTAGGCCAGTCTAGCACAGATACGCAGTATTTT. It translates to CASSLGQSSTDTQYF. V is TRBV7-9 and J is TRBJ2-3; D gene unclear. The CDR3 extends over 15 amino acids. V was shortened by 5 bases and J by 0 bases, with 12 bases between the two germline ends. Germline-derived CDR1 and CDR2 are SEHNR and FQNEAQ (reference sequence).

This clone is a singleton in its sample. The genes are TRBV3-1 (or the pseudogene TRBV3-2) and TRBJ1-5, with 7 bases matching TRBD1. The CDR3 runs to 14 residues. V was clipped by 1 base and J by 4 bases; unmatched bases: 1. Germline loops: CDR1 LGHDT, CDR2 YNNKEL (reference sequence). CDR3 bases: TGTGCCAGCAGCCAAGGACAGGGTAATCAGCCCCAGCATTTT. Its protein is CASSQGQGNQPQHF.

The rearrangement links TRBV6-5 to TRBJ1-5, with 9 nucleotides matching TRBD1. The V gene's germline CDR1 is MNHEY and CDR2 SVGAGI. The CDR3 runs 16 residues. Trimming at V came to 4 bases and at J to 1 base, leaving 5 bases not matched to a gene. CDR3 DNA: TGTGCCAGCAGTTCCCTTGGACAGGGGAGCAATCAGCCCCAGCATTTT. Translated, it gives CASSSLGQGSNQPQHF.

V gene TRBV7-9 combines with J gene TRBJ2-7; the D gene is possibly TRBD1 (5 bases). The CDR3 is 12 residues long. Trimming shortened V by 3 bases and J by 7 bases, and 10 bases separated the two germline ends. Germline assignment: CDR1 SEHNR and CDR2 FQNEAQ (reference sequence). CDR3 amino acids: CASSFQGREQYF. The CDR3 nucleotides read TGTGCCAGCAGCTTTCAGGGCAGGGAGCAGTACTTC.

The chain joins TRBV30 to TRBJ1-4, with D perhaps TRBD1 (5 bases). V lost 4 bases and J 6 bases, leaving 12 bases between the germline ends. CDR1 and CDR2 from the germline V gene are GTSNPN and SVGIG (reference sequence). This CDR3 spans 13 amino acids. CDR3 in DNA: TGTGCCTGGACAGGGTTGAGAGATGAAAAACTGTTTTTT. Translated, it gives CAWTGLRDEKLFF.

The chain links TRBV4-1 to TRBJ1-5; TRBD1 aligns across 8 bases. This CDR3 comprises 16 residues. The V gene's germline CDR1 is MGHRA and CDR2 YSYEKL. V was clipped by 3 bases and J by 2 bases; unmatched bases: 6. CDR3 region: CASSHRQGAGNQPQHF. The CDR3 region has the DNA TGCGCCAGCAGCCACCGCCAGGGGGCGGGCAATCAGCCCCAGCATTTT.

This chain uses TRBV18 with TRBJ2-7, with D perhaps given as TRBD1 or TRBD2 (5 bases each). CDR3 length: 14 residues. Trimming removed 6 bases from V and 1 base from J, with 13 bases in between. Germline V lookup: CDR1 KGHSH, CDR2 LQKENI. CDR3 loop: CASSGDRASYEQYF. CDR3 DNA: TGTGCCAGCTCGGGGGACCGAGCGTCCTACGAGCAGTACTTC. Looking up the rest from reference TRBV18 and TRBJ2-7 gives the full variable domain: NAGVMQNPRHLVRRRGQEARLRCSPMKGHSHVYWYRQLPEEGLKFMVYLQKENIIDESGMPKERFSAEFPKEGPSILRIQQVVRGDSAAYFCASSGDRASYEQYFGPGTRLTVT.

The chain couples TRBV27 to TRBJ2-4; perhaps TRBD2 as D (6 bases). Germline lookup yields CDR1 MNHEY and CDR2 SMNVEV (reference sequence). Trimming took 6 bases from V and 7 from J, leaving 22 bases between them. This CDR3 region has 16 residues. DNA for the CDR3: TGTGCCAGCAGAATAAGTAGCGGAACCCCTTGGAACATTCAGTACTTC. Amino acids: CASRISSGTPWNIQYF.

The V call is TRBV30, the J call TRBJ1-1; the match to TRBD1 covers 8 bases. Trimming took 4 bases from V and 7 from J; bases not matched to a gene: 5. Germline values: CDR1 GTSNPN, CDR2 SVGIG (reference sequence). The CDR3 contains 12 residues. CDR3 DNA sequence: TGTGCCTGGAACCTACAGGGGGTTGAAGCTTTCTTT. Protein: CAWNLQGVEAFF.

The chain combines TRBV28 with TRBJ1-2; D is perhaps TRBD1 (6 bases). The CDR3 spans 14 residues. Germline V gene sequence: CDR1 MDHEN, CDR2 SYDVKM. Trimming shortened V by 3 bases and J by 8 bases, and 16 bases separated the two germline ends. The CDR3 spells CASSFLQGTGGYTF. The CDR3 DNA reads TGTGCCAGCAGTTTCCTCCAGGGGACGGGGGGCTACACCTTC.

V and J are TRBV7-2 and TRBJ1-3; TRBD1 matches 7 bases. J gave up 8 bases and V 4 bases, and 11 bases lay outside the gene matches. The germline V gene has CDR1 SGHTA and CDR2 FQGNSA. The CDR3 length is 15 residues. The CDR3 coding sequence is TGTGCCAGCAGCTCAGGGACAGTTGCGGGCGACACCATATATTTT. Residues: CASSSGTVAGDTIYF. The full variable domain, rest sourced from reference TRBV7-2 and TRBJ1-3, is GAGVSQSPSNKVTEKGKDVELRCDPISGHTALYWYRQSLGQGLEFLIYFQGNSAPDKSGLPSDRFSAERTGGSVSTLTIQRTQQEDSAVYLCASSSGTVAGDTIYFGEGSWLTVV.

CDR3 sequence reads: CASSAQTSTSGYTF. The CDR3 bases are TGTGCCAGCAGTGCGCAGACATCGACTTCTGGCTACACCTTC. The chain couples TRBV2 to TRBJ1-2; D not resolved. Trimming shortened V by 4 bases and J by 7 bases, and 16 bases separated the two germline ends. The CDR3 is made up of 14 amino acids. Germline V gene sequence: CDR1 SNHLY, CDR2 FYNNEI.

This rearrangement joins TRBV6-5 to TRBJ1-5, with a tentative D call TRBD1 (5 bases). Germline V gives CDR1 MNHEY, CDR2 SVGAGI. The CDR3 covers 14 residues. Trimming pared 5 bases from V and 5 bases from J, leaving 13 bases between. CDR3 sequence reads: CASSTRGGDQPQHF. The DNA for the CDR3 is TGTGCCAGCAGTACCCGTGGAGGGGATCAGCCCCAGCATTTT.

The V call is TRBV29-1, the J call TRBJ2-3, with 8 bases identical to TRBD2. The CDR3 is 10 amino acids. V shed 7 bases, J shed 6 bases, and the junction held 0 bases outside the gene matches. Germline V lookup: CDR1 SQVTM, CDR2 ANQGSEA. CDR3 DNA sequence: TGCAGCGGCGGGGGGGATACGCAGTATTTT. Translation: CSGGGDTQYF.

The genes are TRBV18 and TRBJ1-4; D is unclear. Germline assignment: CDR1 KGHSH and CDR2 LQKENI. V lost 2 bases and J lost 2, with 9 bases in between. This CDR3 is 15 amino acids long. The CDR3 nucleotides are TGTGCCAGCTCACCAGGTACCTCGACTAATGAAAAACTGTTTTTT. Amino acids: CASSPGTSTNEKLFF. The entire variable domain, with the rest obtained from reference TRBV18 and TRBJ1-4, is as follows: NAGVMQNPRHLVRRRGQEARLRCSPMKGHSHVYWYRQLPEEGLKFMVYLQKENIIDESGMPKERFSAEFPKEGPSILRIQQVVRGDSAAYFCASSPGTSTNEKLFFGSGTQLSVL.

The V gene is TRBV5-6, the J gene TRBJ2-2, with D possibly matching TRBD2 (6 bases). Germline assignment: CDR1 SGHDT and CDR2 YYEEEE. The CDR3 is 15 residues long. V shed 4 bases and J shed 0 bases, with 10 bases lying between them. CDR3 protein: CASSAGRANTGELFF. The CDR3 region has the DNA TGTGCCAGCAGCGCGGGAAGAGCGAACACCGGGGAGCTGTTTTTT.

This chain joins TRBV2 and TRBJ1-2, with a tentative D call TRBD1 (6 bases). Germline assignment: CDR1 SNHLY and CDR2 FYNNEI. CDR3 size: 13 residues. With 4 bases removed from V and 8 bases from J, the gap between germline ends came to 14 bases. CDR3 amino acids: CASSASVQGGYTF. The CDR3 region has the DNA TGTGCCAGCAGTGCCTCAGTCCAGGGGGGCTACACCTTC.

The chain recombines TRBV4-3 with TRBJ1-1; 9 nucleotides line up with TRBD1. The J segment lost 10 bases and the V segment lost 0 bases, leaving 15 bases of the junction unmatched. Germline V CDR1 and CDR2: LGHNA, YSLEER. The CDR3 contains 17 residues. The CDR3 region is CASSQEGLGTGRGAAFF. CDR3 coding DNA: TGCGCCAGCAGCCAAGAAGGGTTGGGGACAGGGCGGGGTGCAGCTTTCTTT.

This sequence joins TRBV9 and TRBJ2-2; no clear D gene. The CDR3 is 12 amino acids. The germline gives CDR1 SGDLS, CDR2 YYNGEE. The V end was cut by 1 base, the J end by 6 bases, with 4 bases between. As DNA, the CDR3 is TGTGCCAGCAGCGTATTACCCGGGGAGCTGTTTTTT. Amino acid sequence: CASSVLPGELFF. Supplemented by reference TRBV9 and TRBJ2-2, the full variable domain reads DSGVTQTPKHLITATGQRVTLRCSPRSGDLSVYWYQQSLDQGLQFLIQYYNGEERAKGNILERFSAQQFPDLHSELNLSSLELGDSALYFCASSVLPGELFFGEGSRLTVL.

This chain connects TRBV7-3 to TRBJ2-3, with 8 nucleotides matching TRBD2. Germline V gene data show CDR1 as SGHTA and CDR2 as FQGTGA. With 6 bases clipped from V and 2 bases from J, the junction kept 7 bases outside the gene matches. The CDR3 sequence is 15 residues long. The CDR3 region has the DNA TGTGCCAGCAGGGAAGGTAGCGGGGCCACAGATACGCAGTATTTT. Residues: CASREGSGATDTQYF.

V usage is TRBV6-6 and J usage is TRBJ2-1; the D gene is possibly TRBD2 (6 bases). Trimming shortened V by 1 base and J by 5 bases, and 6 bases separated the two germline ends. The CDR3 has 13 residues. Germline CDR1 reads MNHNY; CDR2 reads SVGAGI (reference sequence). The CDR3 loop reads CASSYWEDNEQFF. The CDR3 nucleotides are TGTGCCAGCAGTTACTGGGAGGACAATGAGCAGTTCTTC.

The rearrangement links TRBV5-1 to TRBJ2-4, with D perhaps matching TRBD1 or TRBD2 (5 bases each). The CDR3 covers 16 residues. The V gene's germline CDR1 is SGHRS and CDR2 YFSETQ. V lost 0 bases to trimming and J lost 0 bases, with 10 bases between them. The CDR3 DNA reads TGCGCCAGCAGCTTGGCCACGGGGCCAGCCAAAAACATTCAGTACTTC. Protein sequence: CASSLATGPAKNIQYF. The entire variable domain, with the rest obtained from reference TRBV5-1 and TRBJ2-4, is as follows: KAGVTQTPRYLIKTRGQQVTLSCSPISGHRSVSWYQQTPGQGLQFLFEYFSETQRNKGNFPGRFSGRQFSNSRSEMNVSTLELGDSALYLCASSLATGPAKNIQYFGAGTRLSVL.

The J gene is TRBJ1-5, the V gene TRBV5-4; maybe TRBD1 (5 bases). Trimming shortened V by 0 bases and J by 4 bases, and 8 bases separated the two germline ends. CDR1 SGHNT and CDR2 YYREEE come from the germline V gene (reference sequence). The CDR3 contains 14 residues. CDR3 DNA: TGTGCCAGCAGCTTGGCCGGGGGGAATCAGCCCCAGCATTTT. Its translation: CASSLAGGNQPQHF.

The V call is TRBV28, the J call TRBJ1-6, with D possibly matching TRBD1 (5 bases). Trimming took 2 bases from V and 10 from J, leaving 15 bases between them. The CDR3 loop spans 15 amino acids. Looked up from germline, CDR1 is MDHEN and CDR2 is SYDVKM. In DNA, the CDR3 is TGTGCCAGCAGTTTAAATGGGCTGAAGGGGTCACCCCTCCACTTT. Its translation: CASSLNGLKGSPLHF.